Following are 26 T cell receptor beta chains from one sample sequenced in a study of beta chain features in type 1 diabetes. Isolated RNA was reverse transcribed in full, so expressed TCRB transcripts were sequenced. Produced via immunoSEQ multiplex PCR; TCRdb's table is partial and in-frame only. This table has almost 350,000 clones, approximately 8.2% appearing once. Sequencing was performed on central memory CD4+ T cells from blood. All receptors derive from a woman younger than 30 in good health.

This clone has just a few counts. Other nucleotide sequences in the sample specify the same CDR3. The J gene is TRBJ1-1, the V gene TRBV9; D call uncertain. The CDR3 length is 13 residues. Germline values: CDR1 SGDLS, CDR2 YYNGEE. V was cut by 3 bases and J by 7 bases, with 13 bases left in between. CDR3 loop: CASSARPDYEAFF. The CDR3 coding sequence is TGTGCCAGCAGCGCCAGACCAGATTATGAAGCTTTCTTT.

There are many counts of this clone. The chain combines TRBV14 with TRBJ2-7; D remains unclear. The length of the CDR3 is 11 residues. Trimming left V 1 base short and J 6 bases short, with 4 bases between. Per the germline V gene, CDR1 is SGHDN and CDR2 is FVKESK. Here the CDR3 DNA reads TGTGCCAGCAGCCAAGTAGGCGAGCAGTACTTC. It codes for CASSQVGEQYF.

The J gene is TRBJ2-4, the V gene TRBV27, with D possibly TRBD2 on 6 matching bases. V was cut by 2 bases and J by 6 bases, with 14 bases left in between. Per germline, CDR1 MNHEY and CDR2 SMNVEV (reference sequence). The CDR3 is 15 residues long. CDR3 nucleotides: TGTGCCAGCAGTTTAGAGGGAGGTACTCGAAACATTCAGTACTTC. Translated, it gives CASSLEGGTRNIQYF.

This chain connects TRBV7-3 to TRBJ2-3; TRBD2 agrees at 10 bases. V lost 0 bases, J lost 2 bases, and 11 bases stayed unmatched. CDR1 is SGHTA, CDR2 FQGTGA, per germline. The CDR3 loop spans 19 amino acids. CDR3 DNA: TGTGCCAGCAGCTTAACGATTCCGGGAGCGGGAGGGCACACAGATACGCAGTATTTT. Translated, it gives CASSLTIPGAGGHTDTQYF. Based on the CDR3 plus reference TRBV7-3 and TRBJ2-3, the full variable domain is GAGVSQTPSNKVTEKGKYVELRCDPISGHTALYWYRQSLGQGPEFLIYFQGTGAADDSGLPNDRFFAVRPEGSVSTLKIQRTERGDSAVYLCASSLTIPGAGGHTDTQYFGPGTRLTVL.

This chain uses TRBV7-6 with TRBJ2-3, with no clear D. The germline gives CDR1 SGHVS, CDR2 FNYEAQ. The V end lost 4 bases, the J end lost 0 bases, and 8 bases lay between the germline ends. This CDR3 is 14 amino acids long. The CDR3 protein is CASSSYLSTDTQYF. In DNA, the CDR3 is TGTGCCAGCAGCTCATACCTAAGCACAGATACGCAGTATTTT.

In this sample, this clone turned up a few times. The chain combines TRBV19 with TRBJ2-2; D perhaps matches TRBD1 (5 bases). Trimming left V 3 bases short and J 4 bases short, with 12 bases between. The CDR3 spans 15 residues. The V gene's germline CDR1 is LNHDA and CDR2 SQIVND (reference sequence). The CDR3 reads CASSIISGATGELFF. The CDR3 region has the DNA TGTGCCAGTAGTATCATCTCTGGGGCCACCGGGGAGCTGTTTTTT.

V gene TRBV15 combines with J gene TRBJ2-2; TRBD1 might be the D (5 bases). The CDR3 contains 14 residues. Per the germline V gene, CDR1 is LNHNV and CDR2 is YYDKDF (reference sequence). V was clipped by 2 bases and J by 3 bases, with 7 bases between them. CDR3 region: CATSRQGYTGELFF. The CDR3 coding sequence is TGTGCCACCAGCAGACAGGGCTACACCGGGGAGCTGTTTTTT.

The V gene is TRBV10-3, the J gene TRBJ2-3, with 10 bases aligning to TRBD2. This CDR3 is built from 15 residues. Germline CDR1 is ENHRY and CDR2 is SYGVKD. V was clipped by 7 bases and J by 2 bases; unmatched bases: 6. CDR3 coding DNA: TGTGCCATCAAGCGGGAGGGCCTTACCACAGATACGCAGTATTTT. Residues: CAIKREGLTTDTQYF.

This clone appeared many times. V is TRBV11-2 and J is TRBJ2-3; a possible D gene is TRBD1 (5 bases). CDR1 is SGHAT and CDR2 is FQNNGV in the germline V gene. The CDR3 runs to 14 residues. Trimming left V 3 bases short and J 6 bases short, with 13 bases between. CDR3 DNA: TGTGCCAGCAGCTTGGGGCATCAACAGGATACGCAGTATTTT. Encoded protein: CASSLGHQQDTQYF. Full variable domain (remainder filled in from reference TRBV11-2 and TRBJ2-3): EAGVAQSPRYKIIEKRQSVAFWCNPISGHATLYWYQQILGQGPKLLIQFQNNGVVDDSQLPKDRFSAERLKGVDSTLKIQPAKLEDSAVYLCASSLGHQQDTQYFGPGTRLTVL.

This clone showed up just a few times. V and J are TRBV11-1 and TRBJ2-1, with 10 bases lining up with TRBD2. In germline, CDR1 is SGHAT, CDR2 FQDESV (reference sequence). This CDR3 comprises 16 residues. The V and J ends lost 5 bases and 8 bases, in that order; junction bases with no gene match: 12. The CDR3 sequence: CASSILRLAGSDEQFF. The CDR3 region has the DNA TGTGCCAGCAGCATACTCAGACTAGCGGGCAGCGATGAGCAGTTCTTC.

This clone was observed a few times. V and J are TRBV4-1 and TRBJ2-2; D is ambiguous. The V and J ends lost 3 bases and 7 bases respectively, with 12 bases between them. The CDR3 spans 14 residues. Germline lookup yields CDR1 MGHRA and CDR2 YSYEKL. CDR3 residues: CASSQQPLDGELFF. CDR3 coding DNA: TGCGCCAGCAGCCAGCAACCCCTGGACGGGGAGCTGTTTTTT.

This clone occurred a few times. The V and J genes are TRBV4-2 and TRBJ1-2; D gene ambiguous. V dropped 1 base and J dropped 5 bases, with 11 bases sitting between them. The CDR3 has 14 residues. Germline values: CDR1 LGHNA, CDR2 YNFKEQ. CDR3 loop: CASSQGLGEYGYTF. In nucleotides, the CDR3 is TGTGCCAGCAGCCAAGGGCTCGGTGAATATGGCTACACCTTC.

The V gene is TRBV6-6, the J gene TRBJ1-2, with D perhaps matching TRBD1 (5 bases). V lost 6 bases, J lost 2 bases, and 10 bases lay in between. Germline CDR1 reads MNHNY; CDR2 reads SVGAGI (reference sequence). CDR3 length: 13 residues. DNA of the CDR3: TGTGCCAGCAGCCTCAGGGAGAACTATGGCTACACCTTC. Its translation is CASSLRENYGYTF.

The chain links TRBV5-4 to TRBJ1-1; D remains ambiguous. Trimming removed 2 bases from V and 0 bases from J, with 8 bases in between. The CDR3 spans 14 residues. Germline loops: CDR1 SGHNT, CDR2 YYREEE (reference sequence). The CDR3 bases are TGTGCCAGCAGCTTACTGGACCTGAACACTGAAGCTTTCTTT. It yields the protein CASSLLDLNTEAFF.

This clone was detected a few times. V and J are TRBV19 and TRBJ1-5, with D perhaps TRBD1 (6 bases). V was clipped by 6 bases and J by 5 bases, with 14 bases between them. Per germline, CDR1 LNHDA and CDR2 SQIVND (reference sequence). The CDR3 consists of 14 residues. Written as DNA, the CDR3 is TGTGCCAGTAGATACACAGGGTGGGATCAGCCCCAGCATTTT. Its protein product is CASRYTGWDQPQHF.

This clone was found a few times. The genes are TRBV20-1 and TRBJ1-1, with unresolved D. The CDR3 sequence is 11 residues long. In germline, CDR1 is DFQATT, CDR2 SNEGSKA (reference sequence). V lost 6 bases to trimming and J lost 8 bases, with 13 bases between them. This chain's CDR3 is CSAPAAIEAFF. The CDR3 DNA follows: TGCAGTGCCCCGGCCGCAATAGAAGCTTTCTTT.

This clone has a handful of counts. The chain recombines TRBV7-8 with TRBJ2-2; 8 nucleotides agree with TRBD1. Unmatched junction bases numbered 7, after V lost 5 bases and J lost 5 bases. The CDR3 length is 15 residues. Germline assignment: CDR1 SGHVS and CDR2 FQNEAQ. The DNA of the CDR3 is TGTGCCAGCAGCGCACGACAGGGGAGGACCGGGGAGCTGTTTTTT. Its protein is CASSARQGRTGELFF.

This clone has more than one count but fewer than ten. V gene TRBV5-1 combines with J gene TRBJ2-7; D is ambiguous. This CDR3 has 18 residues. Trimming shortened V by 3 bases and J by 0 bases, and 22 bases separated the two germline ends. In germline, CDR1 is SGHRS, CDR2 YFSETQ. The CDR3 bases are TGCGCCAGCAGCTGGAACCGGAGAGTGGGTACCACCTCCTACGAGCAGTACTTC. This sequence encodes CASSWNRRVGTTSYEQYF. Looking up the rest from reference TRBV5-1 and TRBJ2-7 gives the full variable domain: KAGVTQTPRYLIKTRGQQVTLSCSPISGHRSVSWYQQTPGQGLQFLFEYFSETQRNKGNFPGRFSGRQFSNSRSEMNVSTLELGDSALYLCASSWNRRVGTTSYEQYFGPGTRLTVT.

The chain uses TRBV9 and TRBJ2-1, with 9 nucleotides matching TRBD2. The ends lost 4 bases at V and 6 bases at J; junction bases unmatched: 14. The CDR3 is made up of 17 amino acids. CDR1 and CDR2 (germline): SGDLS, YYNGEE. Here the CDR3 DNA reads TGTGCCAGCAGCCCGCAAGTAAGGCGGGAGGGCTTCAATGAGCAGTTCTTC. Translating gives CASSPQVRREGFNEQFF.

This clone occurred a few times. The genes are TRBV15 and TRBJ2-5, with 7 bases lining up with TRBD2. This CDR3 has 14 amino acids. CDR1 is LNHNV, CDR2 YYDKDF, per germline (reference sequence). J was trimmed by 7 bases and V by 5 bases; bases with no gene match: 10. CDR3 loop: CATSPRTRVGTQYF. CDR3 bases: TGTGCCACCAGCCCGAGGACTAGGGTCGGGACCCAGTACTTC.

This chain joins TRBV2 and TRBJ1-2; TRBD1 is a possible D gene (5 bases). V was clipped by 6 bases and J by 8 bases, with 19 bases between them. CDR1 is SNHLY, CDR2 FYNNEI, per germline. The CDR3 is made up of 14 amino acids. The CDR3 DNA sequence: TGTGCCAGCAGAAGACAGTCGACTCCCGGAGGCTACACCTTC. Amino acid sequence: CASRRQSTPGGYTF.

This clone turned up a few times. This chain joins TRBV10-3 and TRBJ2-1, with 11 bases identical to TRBD2. Germline V CDR1 and CDR2: ENHRY, SYGVKD. The V gene end was trimmed by 6 bases and the J gene end by 0 bases; junction bases not matched to a gene: 13. The CDR3 loop spans 19 amino acids. The CDR3 loop is CAIRSTGTSGGHSYNEQFF. CDR3 nucleotide sequence: TGTGCCATCAGATCTACAGGGACTAGCGGCGGTCACTCCTACAATGAGCAGTTCTTC.

This clone was counted only a few times. The chain has TRBV2 and TRBJ2-1, with 9 bases matching TRBD2. The CDR3 covers 15 residues. Trimming at V came to 6 bases and at J to 6 bases, leaving 9 bases not matched to a gene. Looked up from germline, CDR1 is SNHLY and CDR2 is FYNNEI. The CDR3 DNA follows: TGTGCCAGCAGACCGACCGCGGGAGGGTTCAATGAGCAGTTCTTC. Translation: CASRPTAGGFNEQFF.

This clone has a handful of counts. The chain employs TRBV11-2 and TRBJ2-6; D is perhaps TRBD2 (5 bases). The CDR3 extends over 16 amino acids. Trimming pared 1 base from V and 0 bases from J, leaving 7 bases between. CDR1 is SGHAT, CDR2 FQNNGV, per germline. CDR3 sequence: CASSLVDSSGANVLTF. CDR3 bases: TGTGCCAGCAGCTTAGTGGACTCCTCTGGGGCCAACGTCCTGACTTTC.

This clone was seen many times. The J gene is TRBJ2-2, the V gene TRBV5-1; D call uncertain. The CDR3 runs to 13 residues. CDR1 is SGHRS and CDR2 is YFSETQ in the germline V gene. The V gene lost 4 bases and the J gene lost 3 bases, with 7 bases spanning the gap. Here the CDR3 DNA reads TGCGCCAGCAGCCTTACTTACACCGGGGAGCTGTTTTTT. Translated: CASSLTYTGELFF.

The chain combines TRBV5-1 with TRBJ2-1; TRBD2 aligns across 7 bases. This CDR3 is 13 amino acids long. Germline V lookup: CDR1 SGHRS, CDR2 YFSETQ. V trimming: 3 bases; J trimming: 7 bases; junction bases outside the gene matches: 4. This CDR3 reads CASSSYSGNEQFF. The CDR3 nucleotides read TGCGCCAGCAGCTCTTATAGCGGGAATGAGCAGTTCTTC.